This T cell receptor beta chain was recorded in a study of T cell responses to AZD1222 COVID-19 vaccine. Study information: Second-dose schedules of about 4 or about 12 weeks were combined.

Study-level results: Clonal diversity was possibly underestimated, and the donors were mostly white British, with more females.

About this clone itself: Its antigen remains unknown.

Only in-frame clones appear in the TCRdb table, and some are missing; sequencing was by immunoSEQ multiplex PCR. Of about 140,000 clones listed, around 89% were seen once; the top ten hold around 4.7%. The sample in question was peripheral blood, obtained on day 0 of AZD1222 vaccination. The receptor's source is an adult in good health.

The CDR3 here is CASRGDRDYGYTF. The DNA of the CDR3 is TGCGCCAGCAGGGGAGACAGGGACTATGGCTACACCTTC. The rearrangement links TRBV10-2 to TRBJ1-2, with 7 bases lining up with TRBD1. The ends lost 6 bases at V and 3 bases at J; junction bases unmatched: 4. The CDR3 runs 13 residues. The germline V gene has CDR1 WSHSY and CDR2 SAAADI.